This record concerns one T cell receptor beta chain sequence. The CDR3 is 15 amino acids. V shed 0 bases and J shed 4 bases, with 10 bases lying between them. The germline V gene encodes CDR1 LGHDT and CDR2 YNNKEL (reference sequence). Method: immunoSEQ multiplex PCR; TCRdb's copy keeps in-frame clones and lacks some. The sample lists some 150,000 clones; just over 90% were seen once. This specimen comes from a study of control samples from healthy donors and cancer patients. Material: blood. The J gene is TRBJ1-5, the V gene TRBV3-1 (or the pseudogene TRBV3-2); weak D call: TRBD1 (6 bases). This sequence was found in a woman in her fifties or sixties in good health. The CDR3 DNA is TGTGCCAGCAGCCAAGAAGGGGGGTATAATCAGCCCCAGCATTTT. Protein: CASSQEGGYNQPQHF.